This TCR beta chain was identified in a study of blood T cells in healthy people across ages. Study findings and constraints: The long-lived group displayed more naive CD4+ cells, plus higher diversity, than the aged donors did.

The V and J ends lost 5 bases and 4 bases, in that order; junction bases with no gene match: 7. There are 17 residues in the CDR3. Germline CDR1 and CDR2: PRHDT and FYEKMQ (reference sequence). In the case of this clonotype: What it binds is unknown.

The donors, all healthy, were Caucasians living in Russia, aged 6 to 90. PCR was performed a second time for 7 to 11 cycles using a sample-barcoded 5' primer and a J-beta primer mix. In TCRdb, the 5' RACE reads were re-called with MiXCR into one record per CDR3 protein. The data contain 650,000 to 800,000 distinct CDR3 sequences, 40% to 50% of them seen just once; the ten biggest clones take up roughly 19%. The receptor's source is a man in his fifties or sixties in good health. Sequenced: blood. The V and J genes are TRBV13 and TRBJ2-2; 13 bases agree with TRBD2. CDR3 amino acids: CASSPRTSGGFTGELFF. Written as DNA, the CDR3 is TGTGCCAGCAGCCCCCGGACTAGCGGGGGATTCACCGGGGAGCTGTTTTTT.